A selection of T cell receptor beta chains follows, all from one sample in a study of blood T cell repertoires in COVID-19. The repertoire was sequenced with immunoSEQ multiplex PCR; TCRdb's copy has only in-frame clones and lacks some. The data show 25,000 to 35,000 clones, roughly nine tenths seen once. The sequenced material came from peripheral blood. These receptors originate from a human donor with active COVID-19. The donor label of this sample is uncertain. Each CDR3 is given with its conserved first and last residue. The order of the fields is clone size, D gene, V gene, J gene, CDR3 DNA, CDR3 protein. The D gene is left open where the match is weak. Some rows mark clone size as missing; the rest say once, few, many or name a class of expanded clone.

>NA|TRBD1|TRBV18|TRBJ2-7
TGTGCCAGCTCGGGCGGGACAGGGGTCAACGAGCAGTACTTC
CASSGGTGVNEQYF
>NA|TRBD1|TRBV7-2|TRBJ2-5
TGTGCCAGCAGCTTAGGAGGGGGCCACAGGGGAGAGACCCAGTACTTC
CASSLGGGHRGETQYF
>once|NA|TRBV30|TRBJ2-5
TGTGCCTGGAGTTGGACATGGGGAGAGACCCAGTACTTC
CAWSWTWGETQYF
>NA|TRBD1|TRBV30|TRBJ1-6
TGTGCCTGGAGTGTACAAGGACAGGGGGCGACTCCCCTCCACTTT
CAWSVQGQGATPLHF
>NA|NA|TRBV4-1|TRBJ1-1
TGCGCCAGCAGCCAAGATTTTCGGGGGGACACTGAAGCTTTCTTT
CASSQDFRGDTEAFF
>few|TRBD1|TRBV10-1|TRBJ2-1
TGCGCCAGCTTGTTATTTGACAGGGTTGATGAGCAGTTCTTC
CASLLFDRVDEQFF
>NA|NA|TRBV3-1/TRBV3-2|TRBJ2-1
TGTGCCAGCAGCCGTCCTCGAGCCTACAATGAGCAGTTCTTC
CASSRPRAYNEQFF
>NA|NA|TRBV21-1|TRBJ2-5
TGTGCCAGCAGCAAAGGGCAGGGAGAGACCCAGTACTTC
CASSKGQGETQYF
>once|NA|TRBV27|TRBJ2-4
TGTGCCAGCAGTTTATCGGGGGGAAGCAAAAACATTCAGTACTTC
CASSLSGGSKNIQYF
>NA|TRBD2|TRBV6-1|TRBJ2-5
TGTGCCAGCAGTGAAGTAGGCGGGGGGACACAAGAGACCCAGTACTTC
CASSEVGGGTQETQYF
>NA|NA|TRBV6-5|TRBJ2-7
TGTGCCAGCGCACAGGGTAACTACGAGCAGTACTTC
CASAQGNYEQYF
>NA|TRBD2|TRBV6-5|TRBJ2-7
TGTGCCACAACGACCGGGACTAGCGGCTACGAGCAGTACTTC
CATTTGTSGYEQYF
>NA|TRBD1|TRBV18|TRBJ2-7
TGTGCCAGCTCACCACCGGGACAGGGTTATAGCGAGCAGTACTTC
CASSPPGQGYSEQYF
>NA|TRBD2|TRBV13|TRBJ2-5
TGTGCCAGCAGCCTTCGGACTAGCGGGTTTCGCGAGACCCAGTACTTC
CASSLRTSGFRETQYF
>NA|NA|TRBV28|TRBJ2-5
TGTGCCAGCAGGGCAACTGGGGCGGGGGAGACCCAGTACTTC
CASRATGAGETQYF
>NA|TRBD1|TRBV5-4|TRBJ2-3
TGTGCCAGCAGCTCGGACAGGGCAGATACGCAGTATTTT
CASSSDRADTQYF
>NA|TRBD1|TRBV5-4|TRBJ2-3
TGTGCCAGCAGCTCAAGGACAGGGAACACAGATACGCAGTATTTT
CASSSRTGNTDTQYF
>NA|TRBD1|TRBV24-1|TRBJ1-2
TGTGCCACCAGTGATTGGGACAGGGCGGATGGCTACACCTTC
CATSDWDRADGYTF
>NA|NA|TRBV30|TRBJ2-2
TGTGCCTGGAGTGGGGGCCTAGGGATGGAGCTGTTTTTT
CAWSGGLGMELFF
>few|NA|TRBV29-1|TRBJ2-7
TGCAGCGTGCCAACAGGGATCAGCTCCTACGAGCAGTACTTC
CSVPTGISSYEQYF
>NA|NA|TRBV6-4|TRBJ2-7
TGTGCCAGCAGTGACCACATGGACAGAGCGTACGAGCAGTACTTC
CASSDHMDRAYEQYF
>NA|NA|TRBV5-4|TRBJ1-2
TGTGCCAGCAGCTTGGTCGGCGGGGGCTTAGGGGGCTACACCTTC
CASSLVGGGLGGYTF
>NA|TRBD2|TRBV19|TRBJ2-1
TGTGCCAGTAGCCCGGACCGGGGGGACAATGAGCAGTTCTTC
CASSPDRGDNEQFF
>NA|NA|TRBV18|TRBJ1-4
TGTGCCAGCTCACCACGCGGGGGGAATAATGAAAAACTGTTTTTT
CASSPRGGNNEKLFF
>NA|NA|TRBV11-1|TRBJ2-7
TGTGCCAGCAGTTCTTCCTACGAGCAGTACTTC
CASSSSYEQYF
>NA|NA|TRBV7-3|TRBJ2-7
TGTGCCAGCAGCTTAAGTGGGACAACCAACCGTGGATCCTACGAGCAGTACTTC
CASSLSGTTNRGSYEQYF
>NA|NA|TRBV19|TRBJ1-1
TGTGCCAGTAGTTCATTCGGGGGGAGCGAAGCTTTCTTT
CASSSFGGSEAFF
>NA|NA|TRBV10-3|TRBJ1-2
TGTGCCATCAGTGAGTCCCCAGGGTATAACTATGGCTACACCTTC
CAISESPGYNYGYTF
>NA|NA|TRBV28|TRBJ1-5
TGTGCCAGCAGTTTAATCTCCGGACAGTATAGCAATCAGCCCCAGCATTTT
CASSLISGQYSNQPQHF
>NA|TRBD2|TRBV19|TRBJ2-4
TGTGCCAGTAGTAAGAGCGGGGGGACGTCAAGCATTCAGTACTTC
CASSKSGGTSSIQYF
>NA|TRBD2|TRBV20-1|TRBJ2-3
TGCAGTGCTAGTCCACGGGAGGGATGGACAGATACGCAGTATTTT
CSASPREGWTDTQYF
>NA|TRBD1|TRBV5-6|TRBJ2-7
TGTGCCAGCAGCTTGGGGGACAGGGAGATATACGAGCAGTACTTC
CASSLGDREIYEQYF
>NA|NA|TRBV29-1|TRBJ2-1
TGCAGCGTTGATGCCCCCCGCAGGGACAATGAGCAGTTCTTC
CSVDAPRRDNEQFF
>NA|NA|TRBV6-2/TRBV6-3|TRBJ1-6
TGTGCCAGCAGTCACACCAGGGTGGCCTCTAATTCACCCCTCCACTTT
CASSHTRVASNSPLHF
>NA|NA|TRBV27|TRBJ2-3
TGTGCCAGCAGTTACCGGGACACATACACAGATACGCAGTATTTT
CASSYRDTYTDTQYF
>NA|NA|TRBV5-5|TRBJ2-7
TGTGCCAGCAGATCTGGGACAGCGGGTGAGCAGTACTTC
CASRSGTAGEQYF
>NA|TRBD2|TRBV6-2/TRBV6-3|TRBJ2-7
TGTGCCAGCAGTTACACCCGCGGGGGGGCTTATGAGCAGTACTTC
CASSYTRGGAYEQYF
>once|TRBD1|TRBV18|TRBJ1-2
TGTGCCAGCTCACCTAGCCAGGGGGCGAAGGATGGCTACACCTTC
CASSPSQGAKDGYTF
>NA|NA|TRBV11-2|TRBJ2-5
TGTGCCAGCAGCCCAGCGTTGGAGAATCAAGAGACCCAGTACTTC
CASSPALENQETQYF
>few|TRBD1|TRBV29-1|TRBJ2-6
TGCAGCGTTGAAAAGGCAGGGGGTGTCTCTGGGGCCAACGTCCTGACTTTC
CSVEKAGGVSGANVLTF
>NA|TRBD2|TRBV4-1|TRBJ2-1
TGCGCCAGCAGCGGAATCCGGGCGGGAGTTTTTATCAATGAGCAGTTCTTC
CASSGIRAGVFINEQFF
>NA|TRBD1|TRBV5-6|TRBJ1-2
TGTGCCAGCAGCTTGGAGGGGGGACAGGGAAACTATGGCTACACCTTC
CASSLEGGQGNYGYTF
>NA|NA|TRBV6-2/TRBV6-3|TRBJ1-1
TGTGCCAGCAGCCCCGCGACTGAAGCTTTCTTT
CASSPATEAFF
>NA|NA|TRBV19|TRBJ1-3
TGTGCCAGTAGGCCAGGGGTTTCTGGAAACACCATATATTTT
CASRPGVSGNTIYF
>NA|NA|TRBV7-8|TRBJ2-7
TGTGCCAGCAGCTTAGTCCTGGACAGAAACGAGCAGTACTTC
CASSLVLDRNEQYF
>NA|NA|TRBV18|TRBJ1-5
TGTGCCAGCTCACCTCAACTTTCGGGTCCTAATCAGCCCCAGCATTTT
CASSPQLSGPNQPQHF
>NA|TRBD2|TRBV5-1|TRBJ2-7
TGCGCCAGCAGCTTGACTAGCGGGAGCCTCTACGAGCAGTACTTC
CASSLTSGSLYEQYF
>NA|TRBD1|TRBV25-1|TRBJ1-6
TGTGCCAGCAGTGAATTGGGCGGGACAGTTTCACCCCTCCACTTT
CASSELGGTVSPLHF
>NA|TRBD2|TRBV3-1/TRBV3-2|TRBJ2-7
TGTGCCAGAGGGTACAGGGGATATCACTCGCGGGGGGGCCGGCGATTCGAGCAGTACTTC
CARGYRGYHSRGGRRFEQYF
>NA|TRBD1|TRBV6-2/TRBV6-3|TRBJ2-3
TGTGCCAGCATCCCATGGCAGGGGGCGGGTACGCAGTATTTT
CASIPWQGAGTQYF
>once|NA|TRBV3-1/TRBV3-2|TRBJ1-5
TGTGCCAGCAGCCAAGACCGTTATAGCAATCAGCCCCAGCATTTT
CASSQDRYSNQPQHF
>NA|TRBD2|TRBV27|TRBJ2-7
TGTGCCAGCGGCCCCCCACTAGCGGGAGGATCCTACGAGCAGTACTTC
CASGPPLAGGSYEQYF
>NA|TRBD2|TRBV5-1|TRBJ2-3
TGCGCCAGCAGCTTTACTAGCGGGAGGGCGTCAGATACGCAGTATTTT
CASSFTSGRASDTQYF
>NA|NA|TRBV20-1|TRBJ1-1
TGCAGCCAGGGAGGGGGTGTTGAAGCTTTCTTT
CSQGGGVEAFF
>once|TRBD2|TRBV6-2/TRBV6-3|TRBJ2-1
TGTGCCAGCAGTGGGACTAGCGGGATGAATGAGCAGTTCTTC
CASSGTSGMNEQFF